Sequencing of this T cell receptor beta chain was carried out in a study of T cells in Graves' hyperthyroidism and ophthalmopathy. Template material for amplifying TCR beta CDR3 regions consisted of RNA transcripts. A first-round RT-PCR of the TCR CDR3 used the HTBI primer set. TCRdb ran MiXCR on the multiplex PCR reads and lists one entry per CDR3 protein. In the table there are approximately 510,000 distinct CDR3 sequences, more than 20% of which are singletons. Cells are PBMCs isolated from about 10 ml of fresh blood. Sequencing was performed on blood. The sequence was collected from a man aged 18 to 29 with Graves' hyperthyroidism.

The CDR3 nucleotides are TGTGCCAGCAGTTTACTGGGTAAGCCCGAGCAGTACTTC. The encoded protein is CASSLLGKPEQYF. The genes are TRBV12-3 or TRBV12-4 and TRBJ2-7, with D unresolved. V was cut by 2 bases and J by 6 bases, with 11 bases left in between. The length of the CDR3 is 13 residues.